The 29 T cell receptor beta chains below were found in one sample sequenced in a study of CD8+ T cells in alopecia areata. Treatment given: oral pan-JAK inhibitor, 5-10 mg twice daily. Sequencing used cDNA as its template, made by extracting RNA and reverse transcribing it. The data were produced by immunoSEQ multiplex PCR, yet TCRdb's version contains in-frame clones alone and is incomplete. The sample holds some 240,000 clones; about 58% are singletons and the top ten take more than 1.5%. The sample here was CD4+ T cells sorted from blood, taken at week 4, from a patient treated with tofacitinib. Receptors were obtained from a human donor with alopecia areata.

The table lists this clone with a few counts. The CDR3 here is CASSFDNTNTEAFF. Written as DNA, the CDR3 is TGCGCCAGCAGCTTTGATAACACGAACACTGAAGCTTTCTTT. The chain recombines TRBV5-1 with TRBJ1-1, with D unclear. V was shortened by 2 bases and J by 1 base, with 9 bases between the two germline ends. This CDR3 has 14 amino acids. CDR1 is SGHRS and CDR2 is YFSETQ in the germline V gene.

The J gene is TRBJ1-1, the V gene TRBV6-5; D uncertain. The CDR3 is 13 residues long. Germline V gene lookup returns CDR1 MNHEY and CDR2 SVGAGI. V dropped 6 bases and J dropped 0 bases, with 8 bases sitting between them. The CDR3 DNA follows: TGTGCCAGCAGGGGAATCATGAACACTGAAGCTTTCTTT. Protein sequence: CASRGIMNTEAFF.

At least ten counts were recorded for this clone. The DNA of the CDR3 is TGTGCTAGTGGTTTATCGACCTTGAACACTGAAGCTTTCTTT. Translated: CASGLSTLNTEAFF. This chain connects TRBV12-5 to TRBJ1-1; D ambiguous. The length of the CDR3 is 14 residues. Germline V gene sequence: CDR1 LGHNT, CDR2 FRNRAP. V was pared by 3 bases and J by 0 bases, with 8 bases between.

The J gene is TRBJ2-7, the V gene TRBV28, with D perhaps TRBD2 (6 bases). The CDR3 consists of 13 residues. The V gene's germline CDR1 is MDHEN and CDR2 SYDVKM. Between the trimmed V and J ends, which lost 7 bases and 5 bases, there was a span of 15 bases. CDR3 amino acids: CASTSGTRDEQYF. CDR3 DNA sequence: TGTGCCAGCACCTCCGGGACTCGCGACGAGCAGTACTTC.

In this sample, this clone turned up a few times. The chain is built from TRBV4-2 and TRBJ1-5; 8 bases match TRBD1. The CDR3 has 15 amino acids. V lost 0 bases to trimming and J lost 4 bases; unmatched junction nucleotides: 2. Germline CDR1 LGHNA, CDR2 YNFKEQ. CDR3 nucleotide sequence: TGTGCCAGCAGCCAAGACAGGGGGCTAAATCAGCCCCAGCATTTT. Amino acid sequence: CASSQDRGLNQPQHF.

This clone has only a few counts. The chain carries TRBV11-2 and TRBJ2-7; a possible D gene is TRBD1 (5 bases). The ends were cut back, 5 bases at V and 1 base at J, with 9 bases in the middle. Germline assignment: CDR1 SGHAT and CDR2 FQNNGV. This CDR3 has 13 amino acids. As DNA, the CDR3 is TGTGCCAGCAGCCATGGACATTCCTACGAGCAGTACTTC. Encoded protein: CASSHGHSYEQYF.

The chain links TRBV6-5 to TRBJ2-1, with 7 bases matching TRBD2. The germline CDR1 and CDR2 sequences are MNHEY and SVGAGI. CDR3 size: 12 residues. The V and J ends lost 5 bases and 6 bases, in that order; junction bases with no gene match: 1. CDR3 residues: CASSRGGNEQFF. For the CDR3, the DNA is TGTGCCAGCAGTCGCGGGGGCAATGAGCAGTTCTTC.

J is TRBJ2-7 and V is TRBV18; no firm D call. The CDR3 is 15 amino acids. Trimming cost V 1 base and J 1 base, with 11 bases left between them. CDR1 and CDR2 from the germline V gene are KGHSH and LQKENI. The CDR3 loop is CASSPLRDPSYEQYF. The CDR3 coding sequence is TGTGCCAGCTCACCACTACGCGACCCGTCCTACGAGCAGTACTTC. The variable domain in full, with the rest retrieved from reference TRBV18 and TRBJ2-7, is NAGVMQNPRHLVRRRGQEARLRCSPMKGHSHVYWYRQLPEEGLKFMVYLQKENIIDESGMPKERFSAEFPKEGPSILRIQQVVRGDSAAYFCASSPLRDPSYEQYFGPGTRLTVT.

CDR3 loop: CASSQQLTATEAFF. The CDR3 DNA reads TGTGCCAGCAGTCAACAGCTTACCGCCACTGAAGCTTTCTTT. The V gene is TRBV27, the J gene TRBJ1-1; D is uncertain. Trimming shortened V by 5 bases and J by 4 bases, and 14 bases separated the two germline ends. CDR3 length: 14 residues. Germline lookup yields CDR1 MNHEY and CDR2 SMNVEV (reference sequence).

On this clone itself: Different DNA sequences within this sample yield the same CDR3. The chain joins TRBV20-1 to TRBJ1-1; D remains unclear. This CDR3 has 11 amino acids. CDR1 and CDR2 from the germline V gene are DFQATT and SNEGSKA (reference sequence). The V and J ends lost 6 bases and 3 bases respectively, with 8 bases between them. CDR3: CSAQRDTEAFF. CDR3 bases: TGCAGTGCCCAGAGGGACACTGAAGCTTTCTTT.

V is TRBV9 and J is TRBJ1-1; TRBD1 matches 7 bases. Germline V gene lookup returns CDR1 SGDLS and CDR2 YYNGEE. The CDR3 is made up of 13 amino acids. With 7 bases clipped from V and 5 bases from J, the junction kept 8 bases outside the gene matches. CDR3 loop: CASSQGQGTEAFF. In DNA form, the CDR3 reads TGTGCCAGCTCACAGGGGCAGGGAACTGAAGCTTTCTTT.

This clone was seen more than once but under ten times. The chain links TRBV7-8 to TRBJ2-1; TRBD1 aligns across 7 bases. The germline V gene encodes CDR1 SGHVS and CDR2 FQNEAQ. This CDR3 comprises 18 residues. The ends lost 1 base at V and 6 bases at J; junction bases unmatched: 15. This chain's CDR3 is CASSLVFTWDRNLNEQFF. As DNA, the CDR3 is TGTGCCAGCAGCTTAGTGTTTACCTGGGACAGAAACCTCAATGAGCAGTTCTTC.

This clone was detected only once. V usage is TRBV7-6 and J usage is TRBJ2-5, with D possibly TRBD2 on 5 matching bases. The CDR3 extends over 14 amino acids. V was shortened by 1 base and J by 5 bases, with 11 bases between the two germline ends. Germline CDR1 and CDR2: SGHVS and FNYEAQ. The CDR3 sequence: CASSLVGSVETQYF. For the CDR3, the DNA is TGTGCCAGCAGCTTAGTTGGTAGCGTCGAGACCCAGTACTTC.

The rearrangement links TRBV11-2 to TRBJ2-7; 8 bases are a match to TRBD2. The CDR3 is made up of 15 amino acids. Germline assignment: CDR1 SGHAT and CDR2 FQNNGV. With 0 bases clipped from V and 3 bases from J, the junction kept 4 bases outside the gene matches. For the CDR3, the DNA is TGTGCCAGCAGCTTAGAGCGGGGGGCCTTCTACGAGCAGTACTTC. This gives the protein CASSLERGAFYEQYF.

The rearrangement links TRBV2 to TRBJ2-7; either TRBD1 or TRBD2 may fit D (6 bases each). The V gene lost 7 bases and the J gene lost 5 bases, with 24 bases spanning the gap. CDR1 SNHLY and CDR2 FYNNEI come from the germline V gene. The CDR3 contains 16 residues. CDR3 sequence: CASKGFIISGAHEQYF. The DNA of the CDR3 is TGTGCCAGCAAAGGGTTCATTATTTCGGGGGCGCACGAGCAGTACTTC.

This clone was seen a handful of times. V and J are TRBV7-6 and TRBJ2-5; possible D gene TRBD1, 6 bases. The CDR3 loop spans 14 amino acids. CDR1 and CDR2 (germline): SGHVS, FNYEAQ. V was cut by 6 bases and J by 5 bases, with 16 bases left in between. The CDR3 here is CASSPQGTEETQYF. The CDR3 DNA follows: TGTGCCAGCAGTCCACAGGGTACAGAGGAGACCCAGTACTTC.

As regards this clone: The sample carries other DNA sequences with the same CDR3. The gene calls are TRBV15 and TRBJ2-5; the D gene is possibly TRBD2 (5 bases). V lost 0 bases, J lost 5 bases, and 16 bases lay in between. The CDR3 runs to 16 residues. CDR1 and CDR2 (germline): LNHNV, YYDKDF (reference sequence). Written as DNA, the CDR3 is TGTGCCACCAGCAGAGATGCTCGGGGAGTGTGGGAGACCCAGTACTTC. Encoded protein: CATSRDARGVWETQYF.

The CDR3 sequence is CSVELGQGMMQYF. In nucleotides, the CDR3 is TGCAGCGTTGAGTTGGGGCAGGGGATGATGCAGTACTTC. The genes are TRBV29-1 and TRBJ2-7, with a tentative D call TRBD1 (6 bases). V was shortened by 3 bases and J by 9 bases, with 18 bases between the two germline ends. CDR3 length: 13 residues. CDR1 and CDR2 (germline): SQVTM, ANQGSEA.

J is TRBJ2-1 and V is TRBV29-1; 7 nucleotides match TRBD2. The germline V gene encodes CDR1 SQVTM and CDR2 ANQGSEA. Unmatched junction bases numbered 13, after V lost 7 bases and J lost 4 bases. This CDR3 has 15 residues. The CDR3 sequence is CSGTQGLADYNEQFF. The CDR3 DNA reads TGCAGCGGGACCCAAGGGCTAGCGGATTACAATGAGCAGTTCTTC.

The chain uses TRBV7-2 and TRBJ1-1; D possibly corresponds to TRBD1 (5 bases). Trimming took 4 bases from V and 0 from J, leaving 6 bases between them. The CDR3 runs 13 residues. Germline CDR1 and CDR2: SGHTA and FQGNSA. The CDR3 region has the DNA TGTGCCAGCAGCTCGGGACTGAACACTGAAGCTTTCTTT. Amino acid sequence: CASSSGLNTEAFF.

V usage is TRBV29-1 and J usage is TRBJ1-5; D perhaps matches TRBD1 (6 bases). V was cut by 3 bases and J by 4 bases, with 13 bases left in between. Germline values: CDR1 SQVTM, CDR2 ANQGSEA. The CDR3 has 14 amino acids. The chain's CDR3 is CSVEGGGKNQPQHF. In DNA, the CDR3 is TGCAGCGTTGAGGGAGGGGGAAAGAATCAGCCCCAGCATTTT.

The chain links TRBV6-6 to TRBJ1-6, with 7 bases lining up with TRBD1. The germline V gene has CDR1 MNHNY and CDR2 SVGAGI (reference sequence). The ends lost 6 bases at V and 7 bases at J; junction bases unmatched: 9. The CDR3 runs to 15 residues. CDR3 in amino acids: CASSVKGGWNSPLHF. The CDR3 DNA is TGTGCCAGCAGCGTTAAAGGGGGCTGGAATTCACCCCTCCACTTT.

This clone occurred a few times. The chain combines TRBV13 with TRBJ2-1, with 10 bases matching TRBD1. The CDR3 runs to 15 residues. The germline V gene encodes CDR1 PRHDT and CDR2 FYEKMQ (reference sequence). J gave up 5 bases and V 8 bases, and 9 bases lay outside the gene matches. The CDR3 spells CASEILGQGNNEQFF. The CDR3 DNA sequence: TGTGCCAGCGAAATACTGGGACAGGGGAACAATGAGCAGTTCTTC.

V gene TRBV29-1 combines with J gene TRBJ1-1; TRBD1 aligns across 8 bases. With 4 bases clipped from V and 4 bases from J, the junction kept 5 bases outside the gene matches. The CDR3 sequence is 13 residues long. CDR1 and CDR2 (germline): SQVTM, ANQGSEA. The CDR3 DNA follows: TGCAGCGTTGGGGACAGGATGGGCACTGAAGCTTTCTTT. Translation gives CSVGDRMGTEAFF. The full variable domain, rest sourced from reference TRBV29-1 and TRBJ1-1, is SAVISQKPSRDICQRGTSLTIQCQVDSQVTMMFWYRQQPGQSLTLIATANQGSEATYESGFVIDKFPISRPNLTFSTLTVSNMSPEDSSIYLCSVGDRMGTEAFFGQGTRLTVV.

J is TRBJ2-3 and V is TRBV11-2; 7 bases match TRBD2. This CDR3 spans 20 amino acids. Germline V CDR1 and CDR2: SGHAT, FQNNGV. The ends lost 0 bases at V and 3 bases at J; junction bases unmatched: 18. This CDR3 reads CASSLEGLWRGSARTDTQYF. The CDR3 bases are TGTGCCAGCAGCTTAGAGGGATTGTGGCGGGGGTCAGCTCGGACAGATACGCAGTATTTT.

This rearrangement joins TRBV25-1 to TRBJ2-5, with D possibly called TRBD1 or TRBD2 (5 bases each). Germline V gives CDR1 MGHDK, CDR2 SYGVNS. V lost 5 bases, J lost 9 bases, and 16 bases lay in between. The CDR3 runs to 13 residues. Here the CDR3 DNA reads TGTGCCAGCAGTTTCGGGGCAGCCGGGGCCCAGTACTTC. As protein: CASSFGAAGAQYF.

This clone was picked up many times. The germline gene is not matched at one end of the junction; a read error may be the cause. This chain links TRBV7-3 with TRBJ2-3; a possible D gene is TRBD1 (8 bases). The CDR3 consists of 15 residues. Germline V gene sequence: CDR1 SGHTA, CDR2 FQGTGA. This CDR3 reads CASTLQGGPGDTQYF. Written as DNA, the CDR3 is TGTGCCAGCACCTTACAGGGGGGGCCAGGGGATACGCAGTATTTT. The whole variable domain, remainder taken from reference TRBV7-3 and TRBJ2-3, is GAGVSQTPSNKVTEKGKYVELRCDPISGHTALYWYRQSLGQGPEFLIYFQGTGAADDSGLPNDRFFAVRPEGSVSTLKIQRTERGDSAVYLCASTLQGGPGDTQYFGPGTRLTVL.

This clone was counted between two and nine times. V and J are TRBV5-1 and TRBJ2-7, with D uncertain. Trimming stripped 0 bases from V and 1 base from J, with 8 bases between. Germline-derived CDR1 and CDR2 are SGHRS and YFSETQ. CDR3 length: 14 residues. CDR3 region: CASSLDPKSYEQYF. The DNA of the CDR3 is TGCGCCAGCAGCTTGGACCCCAAGTCCTACGAGCAGTACTTC.

The chain employs TRBV30 and TRBJ1-1; perhaps TRBD1 as D (6 bases). This CDR3 contains 12 residues. CDR1 GTSNPN and CDR2 SVGIG come from the germline V gene (reference sequence). Trimming took off 7 bases at V and 0 bases at J, with 9 bases between the two ends. This CDR3 reads CASGQMNTEAFF. CDR3 coding DNA: TGTGCCTCTGGACAGATGAACACTGAAGCTTTCTTT.